A single sample gave rise to the 13 T cell receptor beta chains below, sequenced in a study of OX40 agonist ivuxolimab in advanced cancers. Some clones are missing from TCRdb's copy, which holds only in-frame ones; the method was immunoSEQ multiplex PCR. The sample lists tens of thousands of clones, 76% seen once, with approximately 9.6% in the top ten. The input for sequencing was CD4+ or CD8+ T cells sorted from blood, taken in a trial of the OX40 agonist ivuxolimab. These receptor sequences come from an adult with an advanced solid tumor such as melanoma, head and neck, liver or kidney cancer.

This clone is judged medium-sized. The same CDR3 is also encoded by other DNA sequences in this sample. This chain links TRBV9 with TRBJ2-5, with unresolved D. Per germline, CDR1 SGDLS and CDR2 YYNGEE. This CDR3 contains 13 residues. Between the trimmed V and J ends, which lost 0 bases and 4 bases, there was a span of 7 bases. The CDR3 is CASSVARGETQYF. Written as DNA, the CDR3 is TGTGCCAGCAGCGTAGCGAGAGGAGAGACCCAGTACTTC.

This clone was seen only a few times. This rearrangement joins TRBV5-1 to TRBJ2-7, with a tentative D call TRBD1 (5 bases). Germline values: CDR1 SGHRS, CDR2 YFSETQ. The CDR3 spans 12 residues. Deletions cut 4 bases from V and 4 bases from J, with 9 bases between. The CDR3 DNA is TGCGCCAGCAGCGCCCAGGGTTACGAGCAGTACTTC. The encoded protein is CASSAQGYEQYF.

This clone has only one observation. The chain couples TRBV11-3 to TRBJ2-7; possibly TRBD1 for D (6 bases). This CDR3 has 14 residues. Germline CDR1 reads SGHNT; CDR2 reads YENEEA. V lost 5 bases to trimming and J lost 0 bases, with 11 bases between them. The CDR3 coding sequence is TGTGCCAGCAGCATAGGCAGGGGCTCCTACGAGCAGTACTTC. As protein: CASSIGRGSYEQYF.

The chain employs TRBV2 and TRBJ1-5, with 10 bases lining up with TRBD1. Per the germline V gene, CDR1 is SNHLY and CDR2 is FYNNEI. This CDR3 is 14 amino acids long. With 7 bases clipped from V and 8 bases from J, the junction kept 8 bases outside the gene matches. CDR3: CASMIRDRGEPQHF. CDR3 sequence (DNA): TGTGCCAGCATGATCCGGGACAGGGGAGAGCCCCAGCATTTT.

The chain has TRBV18 and TRBJ2-7; maybe TRBD2 (6 bases). CDR1 is KGHSH, CDR2 LQKENI, per germline. V lost 4 bases, J lost 7 bases, and 20 bases lay in between. The CDR3 contains 15 residues. The CDR3 DNA sequence: TGTGCCAGCTCACGAGAAGGCGGAGGGAGAACTGAGCAGTACTTC. Protein product: CASSREGGGRTEQYF.

The V and J genes are TRBV5-4 and TRBJ1-6, with D uncertain. V was pared by 4 bases and J by 3 bases, with 11 bases between. Germline V gene lookup returns CDR1 SGHNT and CDR2 YYREEE (reference sequence). This CDR3 comprises 15 residues. The CDR3 coding sequence is TGTGCCAGCAGCGAGGAAGGATACTATAATTCACCCCTCCACTTT. Amino acid sequence: CASSEEGYYNSPLHF.

This chain links TRBV6-1 with TRBJ1-2; D is perhaps TRBD1 (5 bases). V gave up 6 bases and J gave up 4 bases, with 15 bases separating them. There are 14 residues in the CDR3. In germline, CDR1 is MNHNS, CDR2 SASEGT. The DNA of the CDR3 is TGTGCCAGCAGGACTCCGGAGAGGGGCTATGGCTACACCTTC. The encoded protein is CASRTPERGYGYTF.

DNA for the CDR3: TGTGCCAGCAGCACCTACACCGGGATCAGACAAGAGACCCAGTACTTC. This sequence encodes CASSTYTGIRQETQYF. This chain connects TRBV5-5 to TRBJ2-5; possible D gene TRBD2, 5 bases. CDR1 SGHKS and CDR2 YYEKEE come from the germline V gene (reference sequence). V was clipped by 4 bases and J by 2 bases, with 18 bases between them. The CDR3 totals 16 residues.

V is TRBV2 and J is TRBJ1-1; 7 bases align to TRBD1. The CDR3 is 14 amino acids. V was pared by 6 bases and J by 5 bases, with 9 bases of the junction left unmatched. Germline assignment: CDR1 SNHLY and CDR2 FYNNEI. In nucleotides, the CDR3 is TGTGCCAGCAGGAGGGACAGTTTAAGAACTGAAGCTTTCTTT. It yields the protein CASRRDSLRTEAFF.

The V call is TRBV5-1, the J call TRBJ1-1; the D gene is possibly TRBD1 (5 bases). From germline, CDR1 is SGHRS and CDR2 YFSETQ. CDR3 size: 15 residues. Between the trimmed V and J ends, which lost 0 bases and 2 bases, there was a span of 11 bases. The CDR3 sequence: CASSLVGTTNTEAFF. The CDR3 coding sequence is TGCGCCAGCAGCTTGGTTGGGACCACCAACACTGAAGCTTTCTTT.

This chain links TRBV10-3 with TRBJ2-3, with D possibly being TRBD1 (6 bases). The V gene lost 2 bases and the J gene lost 0 bases, with 15 bases spanning the gap. The CDR3 spans 17 residues. The germline CDR1 and CDR2 sequences are ENHRY and SYGVKD. CDR3 DNA: TGTGCCATCAGTGAGCCGCTCGGACAGTCTAGCACAGATACGCAGTATTTT. It specifies CAISEPLGQSSTDTQYF.

The chain employs TRBV6-5 and TRBJ2-3, with D perhaps TRBD1 (6 bases). Germline loops: CDR1 MNHEY, CDR2 SVGAGI. CDR3 length: 14 amino acids. V dropped 0 bases and J dropped 6 bases, with 10 bases sitting between them. The CDR3 DNA is TGTGCCAGCAGTTACTCGGGGACATCCGATACGCAGTATTTT. Protein: CASSYSGTSDTQYF.

J is TRBJ2-5 and V is TRBV7-9, with D tentatively TRBD2 (6 bases). V was shortened by 5 bases and J by 5 bases, with 21 bases between the two germline ends. The CDR3 runs to 16 residues. Germline assignment: CDR1 SEHNR and CDR2 FQNEAQ (reference sequence). The CDR3 is CASSPLGGGWKETQYF. CDR3 DNA: TGTGCCAGCAGCCCGCTGGGAGGCGGGTGGAAGGAGACCCAGTACTTC.